The T cell receptor (beta chain) under discussion was sequenced for a study of CD8 T cells in Susac syndrome. The authors reverse transcribed about 0.5 to 1 ug RNA with random hexamers. Amplification of TCR beta CDR3 was carried out by immunoSEQ multiplex PCR, which covered 54 Vbeta and 13 Jbeta segments. Using its own MiXCR run on the immunoSEQ multiplex PCR reads, TCRdb lists one record per CDR3 protein. The sample records more than 150,000 distinct CDR3 sequences, more than 90% being singletons. Study results and limitations: As the study acknowledged, the number of individuals in its TCR sequencing and HLA analysis was relatively small.

In blood CD8+ and CD4+ T cells, TCR beta underwent sequencing. The V gene end was trimmed by 5 bases and the J gene end by 5 bases; junction bases not matched to a gene: 4. Germline V gives CDR1 DFQATT, CDR2 SNEGSKA (reference sequence). The CDR3 is 13 amino acids. Concerning this clonotype itself: The antigen remains unidentified.

The sequence derives from a human donor in good health. Sequencing input: CD4+ T cells from PBMCs. V is TRBV20-1 and J is TRBJ2-2; the match to TRBD1 covers 8 bases. For the CDR3, the DNA is TGCAGTGCTGGGGACAGGTCTACCGGGGAGCTGTTTTTT. Protein product: CSAGDRSTGELFF.